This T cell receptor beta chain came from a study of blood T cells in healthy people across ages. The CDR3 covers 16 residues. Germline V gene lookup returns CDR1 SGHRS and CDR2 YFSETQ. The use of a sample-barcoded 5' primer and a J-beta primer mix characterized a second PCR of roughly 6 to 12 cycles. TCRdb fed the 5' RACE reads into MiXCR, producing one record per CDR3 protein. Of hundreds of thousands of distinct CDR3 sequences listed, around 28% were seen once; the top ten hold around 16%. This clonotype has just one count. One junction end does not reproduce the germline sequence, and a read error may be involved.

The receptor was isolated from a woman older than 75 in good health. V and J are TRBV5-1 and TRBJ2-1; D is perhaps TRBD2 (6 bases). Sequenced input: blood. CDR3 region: CASSLVGGSSYNKQFF. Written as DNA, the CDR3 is TGCGCCAGCAGCTTGGTTGGGGGGAGCTCCTACAATAAGCAGTTCTTC.